A selection of T cell receptor beta chains follows, all from one sample in a study of OX40 agonist ivuxolimab in advanced cancers. Measured with immunoSEQ multiplex PCR; TCRdb has only the in-frame clones, and not every one. The sample shows some 10,000 clones, 77% of them seen only once. Specimen: CD4+ or CD8+ T cells sorted from blood, collected in a trial of the OX40 agonist ivuxolimab. Every receptor here comes from an adult with an advanced solid tumor such as melanoma, head and neck, liver or kidney cancer. Both conserved end residues are part of each CDR3. A D gene is named only where the DNA matches it firmly. Rows give clone size only sometimes, using once, few, many, or a class for an expanded clone.

TRBV19	-	-	TRBJ1-4	CASNAGTGGSEKLFF	TGTGCCAGTAACGCCGGGACGGGGGGCTCTGAAAAACTGTTTTTT
TRBV27	-	-	TRBJ2-7	CASSFVGTTFSYEQYF	TGTGCCAGCAGTTTTGTGGGCACCACTTTCTCCTACGAGCAGTACTTC
TRBV6-1	medium-sized	-	TRBJ2-4	CASSVSNIQYF	TGTGCCAGCAGTGTGTCGAACATTCAGTACTTC
TRBV6-1	once	-	TRBJ1-5	CASSQGISNQPQHF	TGTGCCAGCAGCCAGGGGATCAGCAATCAGCCCCAGCATTTT
TRBV2	-	-	TRBJ1-1	CASSDQVTPDEAFF	TGTGCCAGCAGTGATCAGGTCACCCCAGATGAAGCTTTCTTT
TRBV28	-	TRBD1	TRBJ1-3	CASSFEGQRNTIYF	TGTGCCAGCAGTTTTGAGGGACAGCGAAACACCATATATTTT
TRBV9	few	TRBD1	TRBJ1-2	CASSDGTGDYGYTF	TGTGCCAGCAGCGACGGGACAGGGGACTATGGCTACACCTTC
TRBV27	-	-	TRBJ2-3	CASSFGSTDTQYF	TGTGCCAGCAGTTTCGGCAGCACAGATACGCAGTATTTT
TRBV9	few	TRBD2	TRBJ2-1	CASSGSGSSYNEQFF	TGTGCCAGCAGCGGTAGCGGGAGCTCCTACAATGAGCAGTTCTTC
TRBV28	-	-	TRBJ2-1	CASSRSSYNEQFF	TGTGCCAGCAGTCGGAGCTCCTACAATGAGCAGTTCTTC
TRBV19	-	-	TRBJ2-2	CASRVLENTGELFF	TGTGCCAGTAGGGTTCTAGAGAACACCGGGGAGCTGTTTTTT
TRBV5-1	-	-	TRBJ2-7	CASSLEFPGQDEQYF	TGCGCCAGCAGCTTGGAATTTCCAGGGCAGGACGAGCAGTACTTC
TRBV11-2	few	-	TRBJ2-1	CASSLGDSIYNEQFF	TGTGCCAGCAGCCTAGGGGACTCCATTTACAATGAGCAGTTCTTC
TRBV6-5	-	-	TRBJ2-1	CASSYSLATSYNEQFF	TGTGCCAGCAGTTACTCATTAGCGACCTCCTACAATGAGCAGTTCTTC
TRBV25-1	medium-sized	-	TRBJ2-7	CASSELGRSYEQYF	TGTGCCAGCAGTGAATTAGGCAGATCCTACGAGCAGTACTTC
TRBV5-1	-	TRBD1	TRBJ1-2	CASSLGQGNDGYTF	TGCGCCAGCAGCTTGGGACAGGGAAATGATGGCTACACCTTC
TRBV7-9	-	TRBD2	TRBJ2-1	CASSLLTSGRRREQFF	TGTGCCAGCAGCTTGCTGACTAGCGGGCGCCGAAGGGAGCAGTTCTTC
TRBV19	-	-	TRBJ1-1	CASHSAVWQNTEAFF	TGTGCCAGTCACTCTGCGGTCTGGCAGAACACTGAAGCTTTCTTT
TRBV28	-	TRBD2	TRBJ2-3	CASSFFTSGTDTQYF	TGTGCCAGCAGTTTTTTTACTAGCGGCACAGATACGCAGTATTTT
TRBV7-3	-	-	TRBJ1-2	CASSGDLYGYTF	TGTGCCAGCAGCGGGGACCTCTATGGCTACACCTTC